The clone carrying this TCR beta chain occurred a few times. This entry is derived from a study of CD8+ T cells in alopecia areata. The sequencing template was cDNA reverse transcribed from extracted RNA. Only in-frame clones appear in the TCRdb table, and some are missing; sequencing was by immunoSEQ multiplex PCR. Of approximately 100,000 clones listed, about 60% were seen once; the top ten hold 8.8%. The clonotype originates from a human donor in good health. The sequencing input was CD4+ T cells sorted from blood.

The CDR3 region is CASSLQGGTGGGQPQHF. CDR3 nucleotides: TGTGCCAGCAGCCTGCAGGGGGGTACAGGGGGCGGTCAGCCCCAGCATTTT. The V gene is TRBV7-2, the J gene TRBJ1-5, with 9 bases that match TRBD1. Germline V gene sequence: CDR1 SGHTA, CDR2 FQGNSA. The junction had 14 bases not matched to a gene; V was cut back by 5 bases and J by 6 bases. This CDR3 region has 17 residues.